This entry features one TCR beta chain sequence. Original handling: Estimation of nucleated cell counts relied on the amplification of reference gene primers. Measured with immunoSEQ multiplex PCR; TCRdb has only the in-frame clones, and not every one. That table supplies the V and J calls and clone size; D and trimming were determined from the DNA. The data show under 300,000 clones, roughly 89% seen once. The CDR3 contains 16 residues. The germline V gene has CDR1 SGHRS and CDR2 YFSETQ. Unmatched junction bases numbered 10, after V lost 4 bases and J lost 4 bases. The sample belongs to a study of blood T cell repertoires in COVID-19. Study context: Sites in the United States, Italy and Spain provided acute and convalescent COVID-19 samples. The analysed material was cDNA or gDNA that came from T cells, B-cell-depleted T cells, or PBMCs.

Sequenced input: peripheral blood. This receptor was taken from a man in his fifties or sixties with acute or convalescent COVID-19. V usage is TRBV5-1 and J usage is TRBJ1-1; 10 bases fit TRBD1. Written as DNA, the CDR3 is TGCGCCAGCAGCCTCGACAGGGGGCTGTATGGCACTGAAGCTTTCTTT. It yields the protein CASSLDRGLYGTEAFF.